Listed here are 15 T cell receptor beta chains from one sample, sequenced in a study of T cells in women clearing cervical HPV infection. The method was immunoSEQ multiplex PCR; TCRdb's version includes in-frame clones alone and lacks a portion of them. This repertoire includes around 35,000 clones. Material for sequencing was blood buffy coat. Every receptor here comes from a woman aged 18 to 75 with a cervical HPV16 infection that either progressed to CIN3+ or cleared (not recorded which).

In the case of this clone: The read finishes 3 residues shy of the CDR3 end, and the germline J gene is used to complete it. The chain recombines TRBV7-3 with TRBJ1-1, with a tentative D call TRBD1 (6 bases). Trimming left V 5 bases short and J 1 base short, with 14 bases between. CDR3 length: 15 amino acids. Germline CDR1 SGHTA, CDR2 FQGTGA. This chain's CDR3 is CASSAQAGANTEAFF. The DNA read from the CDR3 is TGTGCCAGCAGCGCACAGGCGGGGGCGAACACTGAA.

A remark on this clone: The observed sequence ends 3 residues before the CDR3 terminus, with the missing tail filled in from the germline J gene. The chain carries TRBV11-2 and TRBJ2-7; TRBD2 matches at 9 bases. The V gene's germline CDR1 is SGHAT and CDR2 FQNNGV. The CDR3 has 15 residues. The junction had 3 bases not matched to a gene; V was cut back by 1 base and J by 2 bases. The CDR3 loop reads CASSLVGGGAYEQYF. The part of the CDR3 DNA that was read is TGTGCCAGCAGCTTAGTAGGCGGGGGGGCCTACGAG. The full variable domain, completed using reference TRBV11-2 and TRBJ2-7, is EAGVAQSPRYKIIEKRQSVAFWCNPISGHATLYWYQQILGQGPKLLIQFQNNGVVDDSQLPKDRFSAERLKGVDSTLKIQPAKLEDSAVYLCASSLVGGGAYEQYFGPGTRLTVT.

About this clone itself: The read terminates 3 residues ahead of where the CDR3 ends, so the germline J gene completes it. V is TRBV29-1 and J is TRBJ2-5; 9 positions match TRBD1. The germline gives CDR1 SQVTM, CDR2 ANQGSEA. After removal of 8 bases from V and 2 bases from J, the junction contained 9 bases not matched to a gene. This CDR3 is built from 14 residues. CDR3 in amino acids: CSIRRDRVQETQYF. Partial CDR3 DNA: TGCAGCATCCGCCGGGACAGGGTACAAGAGACC.

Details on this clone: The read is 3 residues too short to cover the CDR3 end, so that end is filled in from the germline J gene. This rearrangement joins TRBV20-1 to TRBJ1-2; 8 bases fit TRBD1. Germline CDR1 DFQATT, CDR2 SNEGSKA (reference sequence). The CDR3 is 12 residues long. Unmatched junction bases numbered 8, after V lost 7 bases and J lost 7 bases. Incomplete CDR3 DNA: TGCAGTGGCTCAGGGGGCTCCTTTGGC. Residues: CSGSGGSFG. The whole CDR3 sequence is CSGSGGSFGYTF.

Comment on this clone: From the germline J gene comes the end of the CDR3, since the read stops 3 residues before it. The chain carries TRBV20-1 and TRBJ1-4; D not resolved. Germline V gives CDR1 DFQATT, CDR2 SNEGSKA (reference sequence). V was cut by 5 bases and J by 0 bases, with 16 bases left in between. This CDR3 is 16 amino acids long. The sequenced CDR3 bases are TGCAGTGCTCTAAGGGCGCAGTTTGCAACTAATGAAAAA. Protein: CSALRAQFATNEK. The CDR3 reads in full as CSALRAQFATNEKLFF.

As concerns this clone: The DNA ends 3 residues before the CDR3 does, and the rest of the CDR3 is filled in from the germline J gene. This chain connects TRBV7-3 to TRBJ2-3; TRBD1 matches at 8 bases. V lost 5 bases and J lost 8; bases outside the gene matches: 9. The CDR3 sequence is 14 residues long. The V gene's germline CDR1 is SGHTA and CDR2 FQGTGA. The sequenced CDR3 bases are TGTGCCAGCAGCCCCGACAGGGGTCGGGGTACG. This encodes CASSPDRGRGT. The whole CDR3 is CASSPDRGRGTQYF. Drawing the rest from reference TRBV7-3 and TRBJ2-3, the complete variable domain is GAGVSQTPSNKVTEKGKYVELRCDPISGHTALYWYRQSLGQGPEFLIYFQGTGAADDSGLPNDRFFAVRPEGSVSTLKIQRTERGDSAVYLCASSPDRGRGTQYFGPGTRLTVL.

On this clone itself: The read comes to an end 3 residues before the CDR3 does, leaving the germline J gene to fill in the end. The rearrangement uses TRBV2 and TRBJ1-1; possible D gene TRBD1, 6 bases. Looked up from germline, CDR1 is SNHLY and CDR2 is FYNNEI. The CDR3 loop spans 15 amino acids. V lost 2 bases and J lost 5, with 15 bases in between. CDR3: CASSESRGRATEAFF. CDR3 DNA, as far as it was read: TGTGCCAGCAGTGAATCGCGGGGGCGGGCTACTGAA. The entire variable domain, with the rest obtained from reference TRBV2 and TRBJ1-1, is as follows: EPEVTQTPSHQVTQMGQEVILRCVPISNHLYFYWYRQILGQKVEFLVSFYNNEISEKSEIFDDQFSVERPDGSNFTLKIRSTKLEDSAMYFCASSESRGRATEAFFGQGTRLTVV.

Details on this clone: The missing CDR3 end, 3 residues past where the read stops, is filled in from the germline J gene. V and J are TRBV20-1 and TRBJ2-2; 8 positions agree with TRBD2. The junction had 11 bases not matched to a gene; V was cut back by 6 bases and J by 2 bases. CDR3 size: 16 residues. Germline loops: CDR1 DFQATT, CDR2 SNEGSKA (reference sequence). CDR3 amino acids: CSAQATSGVNTGELFF. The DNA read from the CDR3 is TGCAGTGCCCAAGCCACTAGCGGAGTAAACACCGGGGAG.

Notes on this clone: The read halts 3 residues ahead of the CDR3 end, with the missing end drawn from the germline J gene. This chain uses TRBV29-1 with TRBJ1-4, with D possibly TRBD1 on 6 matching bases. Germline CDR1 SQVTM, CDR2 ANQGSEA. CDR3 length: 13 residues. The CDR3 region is CSALRPGQGPLFF. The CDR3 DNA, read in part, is TGCAGCGCCCTCCGGCCGGGACAAGGACCA.

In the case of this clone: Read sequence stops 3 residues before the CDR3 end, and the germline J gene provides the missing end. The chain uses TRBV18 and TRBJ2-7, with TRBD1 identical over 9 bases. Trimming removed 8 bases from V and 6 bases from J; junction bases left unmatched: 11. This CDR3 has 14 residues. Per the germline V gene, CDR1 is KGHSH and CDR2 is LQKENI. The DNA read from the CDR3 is TGTGCCAGCCCCCCCCGGACAGGGGACCCCGAG. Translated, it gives CASPPRTGDPE. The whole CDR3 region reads CASPPRTGDPEQYF.

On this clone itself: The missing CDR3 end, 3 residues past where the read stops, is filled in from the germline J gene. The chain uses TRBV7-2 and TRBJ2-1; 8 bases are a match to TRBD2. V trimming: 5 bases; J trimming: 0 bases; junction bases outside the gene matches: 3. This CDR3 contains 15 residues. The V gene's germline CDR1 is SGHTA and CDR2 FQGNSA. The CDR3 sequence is CASSPGGGSYNEQFF. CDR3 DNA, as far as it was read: TGTGCCAGCAGCCCCGGGGGGGGCTCCTACAATGAG.

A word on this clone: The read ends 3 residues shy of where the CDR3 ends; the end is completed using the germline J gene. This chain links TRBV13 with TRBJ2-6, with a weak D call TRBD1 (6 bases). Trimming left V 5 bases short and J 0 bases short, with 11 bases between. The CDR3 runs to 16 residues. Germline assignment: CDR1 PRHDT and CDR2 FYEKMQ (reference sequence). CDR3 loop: CASSPVQGSGANVLTF. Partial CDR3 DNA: TGTGCCAGCAGCCCCGTACAGGGCTCTGGGGCCAACGTC. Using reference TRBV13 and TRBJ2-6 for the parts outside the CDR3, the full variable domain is AAGVIQSPRHLIKEKRETATLKCYPIPRHDTVYWYQQGPGQDPQFLISFYEKMQSDKGSIPDRFSAQQFSDYHSELNMSSLELGDSALYFCASSPVQGSGANVLTFGAGSRLTVL.

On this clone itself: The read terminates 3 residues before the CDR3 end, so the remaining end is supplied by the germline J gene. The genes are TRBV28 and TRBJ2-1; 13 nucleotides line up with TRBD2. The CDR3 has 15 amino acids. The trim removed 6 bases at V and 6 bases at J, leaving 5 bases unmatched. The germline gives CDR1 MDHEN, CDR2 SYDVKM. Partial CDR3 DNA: TGTGCCAGCAGCCGGACTAGCGGGAGTATCAATGAG. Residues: CASSRTSGSINE. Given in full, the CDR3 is CASSRTSGSINEQFF.

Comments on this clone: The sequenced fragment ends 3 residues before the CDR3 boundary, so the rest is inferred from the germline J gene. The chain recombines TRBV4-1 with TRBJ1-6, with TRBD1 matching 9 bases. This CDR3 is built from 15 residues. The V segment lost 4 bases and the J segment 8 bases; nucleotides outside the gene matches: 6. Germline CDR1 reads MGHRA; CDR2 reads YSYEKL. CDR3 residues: CASSLRGQGDSPLHF. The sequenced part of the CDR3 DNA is TGCGCCAGCAGCCTGAGGGGACAGGGAGATTCACCC.

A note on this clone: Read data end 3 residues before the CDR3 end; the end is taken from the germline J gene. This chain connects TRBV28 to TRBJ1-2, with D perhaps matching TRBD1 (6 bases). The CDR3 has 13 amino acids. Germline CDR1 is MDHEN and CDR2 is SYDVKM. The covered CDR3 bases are TGTGCCAGCAGCCCAGCGGGGGCGCGAGGC. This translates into CASSPAGARG. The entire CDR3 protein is CASSPAGARGYTF.